This T cell receptor (beta chain) was observed in a study of T-cell memory formation after mild COVID-19. Study-level findings and limits: The authors left the SARS-CoV-2 specificity of second-wave clones peaking on day 37 unconfirmed. Largely, contracting CD4+ clones fell within CM and EM, and contracting CD8+ clones within EMRA.

The junction had 5 bases not matched to a gene; V was cut back by 6 bases and J by 0 bases. The CDR3 totals 15 residues. The germline V gene encodes CDR1 MGHDK and CDR2 SYGVNS. Comments on this clonotype: The antigen remains unidentified.

5'RACE with constant-segment primers yielded barcoded, UMI-tagged TCR alpha and TCR beta cDNA libraries. TCRdb fed the 5' RACE reads into MiXCR, producing one record per CDR3 protein. The sample contains 95,000 to 110,000 distinct CDR3 sequences, approximately 15% of which appear only once. The chain links TRBV25-1 to TRBJ1-5, with 7 nucleotides matching TRBD1. Sequenced input: PBMCs or a T cell subset sorted from them (not recorded which). The clonotype comes from a man aged 18-30 years who had mild COVID-19 (a few samples of this study predate the infection). Cell type and time point are not known. As DNA, the CDR3 is TGTGCCAGCAGCGCGACAGGGTATAGCAATCAGCCCCAGCATTTT. This gives the protein CASSATGYSNQPQHF. Using reference TRBV25-1 and TRBJ1-5 for the parts outside the CDR3, the full variable domain is EADIYQTPRYLVIGTGKKITLECSQTMGHDKMYWYQQDPGMELHLIHYSYGVNSTEKGDLSSESTVSRIRTEHFPLTLESARPSHTSQYLCASSATGYSNQPQHFGDGTRLSIL.